The T cell receptor (beta chain) described here comes from a study of cytomegalovirus exposure and HLA in healthy donors. Study-level information: In terms of ancestry, the Caucasian-associated cluster contained 75% to 85% of the approximately 430 genotyped donors. Overall study findings and caveats: Productive rates of about 90% or about 30% were seen for most TCR beta V segments in an earlier analysis. TCR beta chain V- and J-gene trimming was linked, in a later analysis, to a missense variant in DCLRE1C.

Healthy bone marrow donors made up the donors. Primers: 60 Vbeta forward and 13 Jbeta reverse. Libraries were prepared by immunoSEQ multiplex PCR; TCRdb keeps only in-frame clonotypes and omits some of them. The sample has tens of thousands of clones; over 70% are singletons. Per the germline V gene, CDR1 is MDHEN and CDR2 is SYDVKM. This CDR3 is 11 amino acids long. V was clipped by 10 bases and J by 0 bases, with 6 bases between them. Comments on this clone: Antigen unknown.

The chain couples TRBV28 to TRBJ1-1, with D uncertain. Sequenced input: PBMCs. This TCR came from a woman between 35 and 50 years old in good health and CMV-seropositive. The CDR3 sequence: CAIVLNTEAFF. CDR3 in DNA: TGTGCCATCGTGTTGAACACTGAAGCTTTCTTT.